What follows are 15 T cell receptor beta chains derived from one specimen sequenced in a study of T cell repertoires in ileal Crohn's disease. Clones were read by immunoSEQ multiplex PCR, and TCRdb kept only the in-frame ones, dropping some. The table has about 5,000 clones, about 80% seen once. Sequencing was done on a sample of ileal tissue. The receptors shown here come from an adult with Crohn's disease.

The V and J genes are TRBV7-2 and TRBJ2-3; tentatively, D is TRBD2 (6 bases). CDR1 is SGHTA and CDR2 is FQGNSA in the germline V gene. Trimming stripped 9 bases from V and 3 bases from J, with 13 bases between. This CDR3 spans 13 amino acids. This chain's CDR3 is CASFFGGTDTQYF. As DNA, the CDR3 is TGTGCCAGTTTTTTTGGGGGGACAGATACGCAGTATTTT. The full variable domain, completed using reference TRBV7-2 and TRBJ2-3, is GAGVSQSPSNKVTEKGKDVELRCDPISGHTALYWYRQSLGQGLEFLIYFQGNSAPDKSGLPSDRFSAERTGGSVSTLTIQRTQQEDSAVYLCASFFGGTDTQYFGPGTRLTVL.

This clone was found once. J is TRBJ1-2 and V is TRBV5-6, with 7 nucleotides matching TRBD1. The CDR3 extends over 13 amino acids. With 3 bases clipped from V and 6 bases from J, the junction kept 5 bases outside the gene matches. The germline gives CDR1 SGHDT, CDR2 YYEEEE. The DNA of the CDR3 is TGTGCCAGCAGCTCGGAGGGGGCAGATGGCTACACCTTC. It encodes CASSSEGADGYTF.

The chain is built from TRBV5-4 and TRBJ1-4; D is ambiguous. Trimming removed 0 bases at V and 11 bases at J, with 8 bases between. The CDR3 is made up of 12 amino acids. The germline V gene has CDR1 SGHNT and CDR2 YYREEE (reference sequence). CDR3 DNA: TGTGCCAGCAGCTTGGCTGGGAGGAAACTGTTTTTT. This translates into CASSLAGRKLFF. Variable domain in full (rest from reference TRBV5-4 and TRBJ1-4): ETGVTQSPTHLIKTRGQQVTLRCSSQSGHNTVSWYQQALGQGPQFIFQYYREEENGRGNFPPRFSGLQFPNYSSELNVNALELDDSALYLCASSLAGRKLFFGSGTQLSVL.

The chain employs TRBV4-1 and TRBJ2-3; 8 positions match TRBD1. V lost 2 bases and J lost 1; bases outside the gene matches: 5. Germline-derived CDR1 and CDR2 are MGHRA and YSYEKL. This CDR3 region has 16 residues. The CDR3 nucleotides read TGCGCCAGCAGCCAACCAGGGGGCGTTGGCACAGATACGCAGTATTTT. It yields the protein CASSQPGGVGTDTQYF.

There are a few counts of this clone. J is TRBJ2-7 and V is TRBV6-6; 7 bases map to TRBD1. V lost 0 bases, J lost 2 bases, and 1 base stayed unmatched. Germline values: CDR1 MNHNY, CDR2 SVGAGI (reference sequence). This CDR3 region has 14 residues. The DNA for the CDR3 is TGTGCCAGCAGTTACTCGACAGGGCCCTACGAGCAGTACTTC. Protein sequence: CASSYSTGPYEQYF.

In regard to this clone: One end of the junction is discordant with germline, which a read error may explain. The sample contains more than one DNA sequence encoding this CDR3. This CDR3 is CASSYDGDTTFNEQFF. CDR3 nucleotides: TGTGCCAGCAGTTACGATGGGGACACAACGTTCAATGAACAGTTCTTC. The chain links TRBV6-5 to TRBJ2-1; possible D gene TRBD1, 6 bases. CDR1 and CDR2 (germline): MNHEY, SVGAGI. The CDR3 length is 16 residues.

This chain links TRBV4-3 with TRBJ2-5; 14 positions agree with TRBD2. Germline CDR1 LGHNA, CDR2 YSLEER. The CDR3 totals 18 residues. V shed 4 bases, J shed 5 bases, and the junction held 12 bases outside the gene matches. CDR3: CASSPYLGLAGGRETQYF. The DNA for the CDR3 is TGCGCCAGCAGCCCTTACCTCGGACTAGCGGGGGGCCGGGAGACCCAGTACTTC.

This chain links TRBV7-2 with TRBJ1-1; maybe TRBD1 (5 bases). The CDR3 spans 15 residues. V was trimmed by 3 bases and J by 1 base, leaving 12 bases between them. CDR1 and CDR2 from the germline V gene are SGHTA and FQGNSA. Written as DNA, the CDR3 is TGTGCCAGCAGCTTGCAGGGAGGGAAGAACACTGAAGCTTTCTTT. This gives the protein CASSLQGGKNTEAFF.

The chain is built from TRBV2 and TRBJ2-5; the match to TRBD1 covers 8 bases. The CDR3 runs to 11 residues. From germline, CDR1 is SNHLY and CDR2 FYNNEI. V gave up 5 bases and J gave up 13 bases; unmatched junction bases: 6. The CDR3 spells CASSFGQGRYF. DNA for the CDR3: TGTGCCAGCAGTTTCGGACAGGGTCGGTACTTC.

This clone was detected only once. The chain combines TRBV6-6 with TRBJ2-5, with 7 bases that match TRBD1. The J call is in doubt because the DNA end fits TRBJ2-7 better. This CDR3 has 13 residues. Germline V lookup: CDR1 MNHNY, CDR2 SVGAGI (reference sequence). The CDR3 region has the DNA TGTGCCAGCAGTTCGGACAGGCTCTACGAGCAGTACTTC. Its protein product is CASSSDRLYEQYF.

This clone has a handful of counts. The chain links TRBV2 to TRBJ2-3, with 12 bases identical to TRBD2. Unmatched junction bases numbered 12, after V lost 8 bases and J lost 6 bases. This CDR3 region has 16 residues. Germline CDR1 and CDR2: SNHLY and FYNNEI. The chain's CDR3 is CASGRILAGGKDTQYF. The CDR3 DNA reads TGTGCCAGCGGAAGAATACTAGCGGGGGGTAAGGATACGCAGTATTTT.

V is TRBV7-6 and J is TRBJ2-5; 10 bases align to TRBD2. Germline loops: CDR1 SGHVS, CDR2 FNYEAQ. The CDR3 length is 19 residues. The V segment lost 4 bases and the J segment 0 bases; nucleotides outside the gene matches: 14. The CDR3 here is CASSWNSGGRLTYQETQYF. CDR3 nucleotides: TGTGCCAGCAGCTGGAATAGCGGGGGGAGGTTAACGTACCAAGAGACCCAGTACTTC.

This chain links TRBV29-1 with TRBJ2-1; D not resolved. This CDR3 contains 11 residues. The V gene lost 7 bases and the J gene lost 4 bases, with 8 bases spanning the gap. Germline V gene lookup returns CDR1 SQVTM and CDR2 ANQGSEA. Here the CDR3 reads CSANLYNEQFF. CDR3 coding DNA: TGCAGCGCCAACCTATACAATGAGCAGTTCTTC.

The chain links TRBV9 to TRBJ2-3, with 11 bases matching TRBD2. Germline CDR1 reads SGDLS; CDR2 reads YYNGEE. Unmatched junction bases numbered 4, after V lost 2 bases and J lost 2 bases. The CDR3 runs 16 residues. This chain's CDR3 is CASSVTGLAVTDTQYF. In DNA, the CDR3 is TGTGCCAGCAGCGTTACGGGACTAGCGGTCACAGATACGCAGTATTTT.

V and J are TRBV6-5 and TRBJ1-4; no definite D call. The germline gives CDR1 MNHEY, CDR2 SVGAGI. Trimming left V 0 bases short and J 9 bases short, with 17 bases between. The CDR3 has 16 residues. CDR3 residues: CASSYSRGSGEKKLFF. CDR3 DNA sequence: TGTGCCAGCAGTTACTCAAGAGGGTCGGGTGAGAAAAAACTGTTTTTT.